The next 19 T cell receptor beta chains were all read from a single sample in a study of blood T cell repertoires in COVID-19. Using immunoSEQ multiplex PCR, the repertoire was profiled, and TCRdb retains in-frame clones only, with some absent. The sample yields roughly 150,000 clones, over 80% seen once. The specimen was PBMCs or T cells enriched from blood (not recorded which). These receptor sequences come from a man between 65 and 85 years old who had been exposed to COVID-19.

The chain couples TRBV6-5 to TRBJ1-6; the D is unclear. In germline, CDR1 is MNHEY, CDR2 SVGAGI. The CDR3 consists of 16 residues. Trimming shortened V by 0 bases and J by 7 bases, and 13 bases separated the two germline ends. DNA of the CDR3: TGTGCCAGCAGTTACTCAGGGAGGGTTGGAAATTCACCCCTCCACTTT. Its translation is CASSYSGRVGNSPLHF.

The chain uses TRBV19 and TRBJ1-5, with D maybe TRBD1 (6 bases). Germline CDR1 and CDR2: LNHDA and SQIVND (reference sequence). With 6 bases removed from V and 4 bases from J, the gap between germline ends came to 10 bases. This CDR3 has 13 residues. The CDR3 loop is CASSGRGNQPQHF. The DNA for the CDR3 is TGTGCCAGTAGCGGGAGGGGGAATCAGCCCCAGCATTTT.

The CDR3 loop is CASSPPGLEKLFF. As DNA, the CDR3 is TGTGCCAGCTCACCCCCCGGTTTAGAAAAACTGTTTTTT. The chain uses TRBV18 and TRBJ1-4; no clear D. Germline-derived CDR1 and CDR2 are KGHSH and LQKENI. This CDR3 contains 13 residues. V gave up 3 bases and J gave up 8 bases, with 10 bases separating them.

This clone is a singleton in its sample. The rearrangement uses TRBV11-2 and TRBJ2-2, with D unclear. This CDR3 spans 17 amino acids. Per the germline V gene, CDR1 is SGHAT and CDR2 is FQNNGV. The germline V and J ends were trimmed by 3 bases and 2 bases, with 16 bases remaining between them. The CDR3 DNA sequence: TGTGCCAGCAGCTTCCCAGTCCTGAAACCTAACACCGGGGAGCTGTTTTTT. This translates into CASSFPVLKPNTGELFF.

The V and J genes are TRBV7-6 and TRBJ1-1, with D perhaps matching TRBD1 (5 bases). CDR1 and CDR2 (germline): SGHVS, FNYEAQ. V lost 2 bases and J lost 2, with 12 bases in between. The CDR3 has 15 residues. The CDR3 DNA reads TGTGCCAGCAGCTTATCGAGCGGGGGAAACACTGAAGCTTTCTTT. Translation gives CASSLSSGGNTEAFF.

CDR3 protein: CASSPRQGLGYGYTF. CDR3 DNA sequence: TGTGCCAGCAGTCCCCGACAGGGGTTGGGCTATGGCTACACCTTC. The chain recombines TRBV6-5 with TRBJ1-2, with 8 positions matching TRBD1. CDR1 and CDR2 from the germline V gene are MNHEY and SVGAGI. Trimming removed 5 bases from V and 4 bases from J; junction bases left unmatched: 9. CDR3 length: 15 amino acids.

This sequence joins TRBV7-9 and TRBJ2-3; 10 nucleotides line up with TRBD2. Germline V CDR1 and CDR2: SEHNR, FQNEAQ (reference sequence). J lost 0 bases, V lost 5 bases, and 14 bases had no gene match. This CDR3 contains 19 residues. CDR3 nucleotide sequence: TGTGCCAGCAGCCTCCGAGGACTAGCGGTGAATCCTAGCACAGATACGCAGTATTTT. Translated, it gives CASSLRGLAVNPSTDTQYF.

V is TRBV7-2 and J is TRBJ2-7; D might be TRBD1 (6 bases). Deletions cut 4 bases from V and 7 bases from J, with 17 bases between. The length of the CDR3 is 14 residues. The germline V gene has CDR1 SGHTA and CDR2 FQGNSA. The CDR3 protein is CASSSQGPPGEQYF. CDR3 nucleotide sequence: TGTGCCAGCAGCTCTCAGGGGCCTCCCGGGGAGCAGTACTTC. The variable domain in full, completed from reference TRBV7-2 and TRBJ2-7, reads GAGVSQSPSNKVTEKGKDVELRCDPISGHTALYWYRQSLGQGLEFLIYFQGNSAPDKSGLPSDRFSAERTGGSVSTLTIQRTQQEDSAVYLCASSSQGPPGEQYFGPGTRLTVT.

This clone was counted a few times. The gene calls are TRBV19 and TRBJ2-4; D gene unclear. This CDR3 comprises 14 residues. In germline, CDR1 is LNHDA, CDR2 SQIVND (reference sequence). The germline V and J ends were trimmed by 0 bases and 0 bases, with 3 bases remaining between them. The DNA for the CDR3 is TGTGCCAGTAGTATAGATCTAGCCAAAAACATTCAGTACTTC. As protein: CASSIDLAKNIQYF.

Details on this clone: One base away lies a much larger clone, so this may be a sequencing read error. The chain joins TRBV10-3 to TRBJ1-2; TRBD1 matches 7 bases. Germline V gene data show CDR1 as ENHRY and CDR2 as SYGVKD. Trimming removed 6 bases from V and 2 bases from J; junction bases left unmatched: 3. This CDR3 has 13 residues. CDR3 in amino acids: CAISPDRNYGYTF. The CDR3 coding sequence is TGTGCCATCAGCCCGGACAGGAACTATGGCTACACCTTC.

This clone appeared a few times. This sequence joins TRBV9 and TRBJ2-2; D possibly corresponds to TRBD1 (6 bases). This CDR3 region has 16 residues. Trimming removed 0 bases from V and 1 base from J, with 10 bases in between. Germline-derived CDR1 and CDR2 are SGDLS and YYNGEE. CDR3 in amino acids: CASSVGGRGNTGELFF. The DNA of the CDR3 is TGTGCCAGCAGCGTAGGCGGCAGGGGGAACACCGGGGAGCTGTTTTTT.

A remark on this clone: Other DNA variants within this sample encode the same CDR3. The CDR3 loop reads CASSLGQGADTQYF. DNA for the CDR3: TGTGCCAGCAGTTTGGGACAGGGGGCGGATACGCAGTATTTT. The chain is built from TRBV27 and TRBJ2-3; 12 nucleotides align to TRBD1. J gave up 6 bases and V 3 bases, and 1 base lay outside the gene matches. Looked up from germline, CDR1 is MNHEY and CDR2 is SMNVEV (reference sequence). There are 14 residues in the CDR3.

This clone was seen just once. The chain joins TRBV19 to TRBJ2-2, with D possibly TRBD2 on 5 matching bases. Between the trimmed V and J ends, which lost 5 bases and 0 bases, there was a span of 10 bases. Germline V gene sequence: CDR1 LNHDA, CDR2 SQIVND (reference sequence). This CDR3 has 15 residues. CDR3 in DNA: TGTGCCAGTAGTCATCCCGGGACGAACACCGGGGAGCTGTTTTTT. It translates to CASSHPGTNTGELFF. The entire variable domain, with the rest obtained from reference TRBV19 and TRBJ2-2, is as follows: DGGITQSPKYLFRKEGQNVTLSCEQNLNHDAMYWYRQDPGQGLRLIYYSQIVNDFQKGDIAEGYSVSREKKESFPLTVTSAQKNPTAFYLCASSHPGTNTGELFFGEGSRLTVL.

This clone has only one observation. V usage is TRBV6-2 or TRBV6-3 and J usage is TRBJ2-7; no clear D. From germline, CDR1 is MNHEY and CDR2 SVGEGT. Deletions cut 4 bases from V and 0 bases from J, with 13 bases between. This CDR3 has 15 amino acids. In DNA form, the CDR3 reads TGTGCCAGCAGTTCCCTCATGACAACCTCCTACGAGCAGTACTTC. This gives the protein CASSSLMTTSYEQYF.

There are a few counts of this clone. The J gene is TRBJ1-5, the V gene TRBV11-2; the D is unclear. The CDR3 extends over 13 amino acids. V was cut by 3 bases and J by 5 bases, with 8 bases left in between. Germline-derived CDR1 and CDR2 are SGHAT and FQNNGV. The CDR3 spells CASSLGKDQPQHF. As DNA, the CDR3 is TGTGCCAGCAGCTTGGGCAAAGATCAGCCCCAGCATTTT. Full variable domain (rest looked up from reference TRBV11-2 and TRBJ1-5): EAGVAQSPRYKIIEKRQSVAFWCNPISGHATLYWYQQILGQGPKLLIQFQNNGVVDDSQLPKDRFSAERLKGVDSTLKIQPAKLEDSAVYLCASSLGKDQPQHFGDGTRLSIL.

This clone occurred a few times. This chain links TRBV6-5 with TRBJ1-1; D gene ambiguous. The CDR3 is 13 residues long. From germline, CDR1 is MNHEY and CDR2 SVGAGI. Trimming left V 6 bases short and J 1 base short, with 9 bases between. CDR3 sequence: CASSAVGNTEAFF. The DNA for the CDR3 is TGTGCCAGCAGCGCGGTGGGGAACACTGAAGCTTTCTTT.

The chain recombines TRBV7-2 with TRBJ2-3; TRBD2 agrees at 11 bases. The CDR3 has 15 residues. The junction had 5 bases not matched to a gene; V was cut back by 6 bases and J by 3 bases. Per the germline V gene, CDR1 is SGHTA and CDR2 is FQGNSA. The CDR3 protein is CASSRLAGKTDTQYF. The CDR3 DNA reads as TGTGCCAGCAGTCGACTAGCGGGGAAGACAGATACGCAGTATTTT.

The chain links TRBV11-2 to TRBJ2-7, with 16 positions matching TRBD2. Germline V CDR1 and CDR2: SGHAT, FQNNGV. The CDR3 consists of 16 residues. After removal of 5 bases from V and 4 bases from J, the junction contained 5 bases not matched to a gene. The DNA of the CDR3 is TGTGCCAGCAGCCCGGGACTAGCGGGAGGGATGTACGAGCAGTACTTC. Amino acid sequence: CASSPGLAGGMYEQYF.

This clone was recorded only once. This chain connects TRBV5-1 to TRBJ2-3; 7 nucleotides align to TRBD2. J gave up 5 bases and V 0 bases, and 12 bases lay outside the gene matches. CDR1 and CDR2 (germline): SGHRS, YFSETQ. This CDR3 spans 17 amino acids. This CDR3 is CASSLGGAGVPGDTQYF. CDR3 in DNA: TGCGCCAGCAGCTTGGGGGGCGCGGGAGTTCCTGGAGATACGCAGTATTTT.